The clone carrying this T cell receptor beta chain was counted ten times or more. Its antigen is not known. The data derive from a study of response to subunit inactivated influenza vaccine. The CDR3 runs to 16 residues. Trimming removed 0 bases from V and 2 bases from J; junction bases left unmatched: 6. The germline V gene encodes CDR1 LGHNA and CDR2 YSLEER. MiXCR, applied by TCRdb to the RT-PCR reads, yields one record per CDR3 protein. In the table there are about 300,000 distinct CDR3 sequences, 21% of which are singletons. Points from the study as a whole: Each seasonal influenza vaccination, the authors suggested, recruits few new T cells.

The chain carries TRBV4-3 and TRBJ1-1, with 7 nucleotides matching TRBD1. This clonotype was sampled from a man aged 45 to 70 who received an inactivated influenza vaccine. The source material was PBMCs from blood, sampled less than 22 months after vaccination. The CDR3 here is CASSQDPPGGNTEAFF. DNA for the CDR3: TGCGCCAGCAGCCAAGATCCCCCAGGGGGTAACACTGAAGCTTTCTTT.